The 2 T cell receptor beta chains below were found in one sample sequenced in a study of T cells after yellow fever vaccination. TCRdb processed the 5' RACE reads anew with MiXCR; each CDR3 protein has one entry. This table holds a few hundred thousand distinct CDR3 sequences, 19% found once. Sequenced material: PBMCs, taken 15 days after the yellow fever booster vaccination. These receptors all come from a man younger than 40 who received the YFV17D yellow fever vaccine.

This clonotype was detected only a few times. J is TRBJ2-7 and V is TRBV7-8, with D perhaps assigned TRBD1 or TRBD2 (5 bases each). The germline V gene encodes CDR1 SGHVS and CDR2 FQNEAQ. V was clipped by 8 bases and J by 0 bases, with 14 bases between them. The CDR3 loop spans 14 amino acids. CDR3 in amino acids: CASGLRDASYEQYF. As DNA, the CDR3 is TGTGCCAGCGGACTCCGGGACGCCTCCTACGAGCAGTACTTC.

This clonotype came up a few times. The chain couples TRBV5-1 to TRBJ2-1, with a tentative D call TRBD2 (5 bases). This CDR3 is 17 amino acids long. V was trimmed by 3 bases and J by 4 bases, leaving 20 bases between them. Germline CDR1 is SGHRS and CDR2 is YFSETQ. CDR3 residues: CASSSLLRTTMYNEQFF. The DNA for the CDR3 is TGCGCCAGCAGCTCTCTTCTGCGAACGACTATGTACAATGAGCAGTTCTTC. The complete variable domain, with remaining parts taken from reference TRBV5-1 and TRBJ2-1, reads KAGVTQTPRYLIKTRGQQVTLSCSPISGHRSVSWYQQTPGQGLQFLFEYFSETQRNKGNFPGRFSGRQFSNSRSEMNVSTLELGDSALYLCASSSLLRTTMYNEQFFGPGTRLTVL.